Detailed here is one TCR beta chain. The antigen is not known. The data stem from a study of graft-versus-host responses after intestinal transplantation. About the study: Among the recipients, transplants were multivisceral, liver-intestinal, or isolated intestinal. Tacrolimus plus steroids were given to all recipients for about 3 years, preceded by anti-thymocyte globulin induction.

The assay was immunoSEQ multiplex PCR, and TCRdb's table has in-frame clones only and misses some. The data show roughly 40,000 clones, roughly 91% seen once. The CDR3 spans 13 residues. Germline values: CDR1 KGHSH, CDR2 LQKENI. Trimming cost V 2 bases and J 5 bases, with 6 bases left between them. Study observations and caveats: Early after transplant, HvG declines were associated with peak levels of circulating GvH clones.

The material was PBMCs, obtained just under 270 days after transplant. V is TRBV18 and J is TRBJ1-4; D not certain. The clonotype originates from a human patient who received an intestinal transplant, so some T cells may come from the graft donor. The CDR3 loop is CASSPGRNEKLFF. The CDR3 bases are TGTGCCAGCTCACCAGGCAGGAATGAAAAACTGTTTTTT.